This T cell receptor beta chain emerged from a study of CD8 T cells in ankylosing spondylitis. In its sample, this clonotype was seen many times. Its target is not known. Relative to the germline gene, one junction end is altered; a read error may explain this. Notes on the study in general: Ankylosing spondylitis blood appeared to be characterized by a TCR beta motif of several highly homologous variants.

The CDR3 contains 15 residues. TCRdb passed the 5' RACE reads through MiXCR, listing each CDR3 protein once. The repertoire has about 200,000 distinct CDR3 sequences, approximately 7.4% of them found once; the top ten carry 13% to 15%. This chain joins TRBV12-3 or TRBV12-4 and TRBJ2-3; 9 bases agree with TRBD1. The clonotype comes from a male donor with ankylosing spondylitis. Material: blood, either unsorted or a sorted T cell fraction (not recorded which). CDR3 sequence reads: CASSLDRGDWGATSF. The CDR3, as DNA: TGTGCCAGCAGTCTCGACAGGGGGGACTGGGGTGCTACGTCTTTT.